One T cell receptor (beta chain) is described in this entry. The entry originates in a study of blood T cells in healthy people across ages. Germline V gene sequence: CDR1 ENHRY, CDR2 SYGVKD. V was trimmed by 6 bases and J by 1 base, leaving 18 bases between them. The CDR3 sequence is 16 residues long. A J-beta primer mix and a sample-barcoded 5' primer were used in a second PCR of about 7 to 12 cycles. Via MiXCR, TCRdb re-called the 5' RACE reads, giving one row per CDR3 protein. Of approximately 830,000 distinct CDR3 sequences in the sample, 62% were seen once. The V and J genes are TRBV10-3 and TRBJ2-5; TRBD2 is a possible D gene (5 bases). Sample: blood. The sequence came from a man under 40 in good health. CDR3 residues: CAIRAGSQGSQETQYF. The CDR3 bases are TGTGCCATCAGGGCGGGTTCTCAAGGGTCCCAAGAGACCCAGTACTTC.